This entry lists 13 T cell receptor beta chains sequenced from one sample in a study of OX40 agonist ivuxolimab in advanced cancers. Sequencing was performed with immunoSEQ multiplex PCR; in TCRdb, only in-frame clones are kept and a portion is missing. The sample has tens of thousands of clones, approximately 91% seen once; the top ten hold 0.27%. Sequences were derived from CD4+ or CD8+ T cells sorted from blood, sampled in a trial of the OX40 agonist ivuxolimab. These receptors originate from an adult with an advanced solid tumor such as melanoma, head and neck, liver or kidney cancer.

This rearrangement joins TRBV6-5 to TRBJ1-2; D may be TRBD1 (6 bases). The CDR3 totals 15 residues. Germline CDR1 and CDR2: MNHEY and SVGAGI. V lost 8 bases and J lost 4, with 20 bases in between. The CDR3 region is CASGTPGQRPYGYTF. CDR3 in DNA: TGTGCCAGCGGAACGCCGGGACAACGGCCCTATGGCTACACCTTC.

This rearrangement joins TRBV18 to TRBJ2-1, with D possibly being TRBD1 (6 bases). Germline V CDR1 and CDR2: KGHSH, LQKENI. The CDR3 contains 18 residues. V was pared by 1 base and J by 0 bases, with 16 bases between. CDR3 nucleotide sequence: TGTGCCAGCTCACCACTTCCAGGGAAAGGGGGCTCCTACAATGAGCAGTTCTTC. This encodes CASSPLPGKGGSYNEQFF.

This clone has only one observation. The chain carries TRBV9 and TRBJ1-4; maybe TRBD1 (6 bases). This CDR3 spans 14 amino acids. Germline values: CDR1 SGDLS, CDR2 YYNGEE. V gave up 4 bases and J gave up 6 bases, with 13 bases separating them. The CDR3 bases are TGTGCCAGCAGCCCCAGGGGAGGTGATGAAAAACTGTTTTTT. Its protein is CASSPRGGDEKLFF.

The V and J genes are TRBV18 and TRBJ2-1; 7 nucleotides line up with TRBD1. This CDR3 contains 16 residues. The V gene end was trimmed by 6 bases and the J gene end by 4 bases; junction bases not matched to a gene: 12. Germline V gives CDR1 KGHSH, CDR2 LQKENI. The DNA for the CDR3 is TGTGCCAGCTCGGATGAGGGGGCAGCGGTGTACAATGAGCAGTTCTTC. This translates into CASSDEGAAVYNEQFF.

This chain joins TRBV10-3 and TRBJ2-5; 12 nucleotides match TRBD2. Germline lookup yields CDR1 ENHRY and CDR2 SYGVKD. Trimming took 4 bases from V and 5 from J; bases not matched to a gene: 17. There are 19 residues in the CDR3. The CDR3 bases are TGTGCCATCAGTGGGACCCCCACTAGCGGGAGGTTTGGTATGGAGACCCAGTACTTC. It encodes CAISGTPTSGRFGMETQYF.

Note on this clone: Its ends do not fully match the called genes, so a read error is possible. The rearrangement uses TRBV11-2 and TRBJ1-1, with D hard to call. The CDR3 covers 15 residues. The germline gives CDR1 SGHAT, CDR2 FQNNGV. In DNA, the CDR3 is TGTGCCGGCAGCTTATATAGAAGTAGAACAGAAGAAGCTTTCTTT. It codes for CAGSLYRSRTEEAFF.

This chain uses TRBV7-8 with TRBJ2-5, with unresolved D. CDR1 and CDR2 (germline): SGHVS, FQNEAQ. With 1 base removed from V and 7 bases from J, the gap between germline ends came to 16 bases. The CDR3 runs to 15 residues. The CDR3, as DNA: TGTGCCAGCAGCTTAGAGTCTGGGAAAGCCGGGACCCAGTACTTC. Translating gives CASSLESGKAGTQYF.

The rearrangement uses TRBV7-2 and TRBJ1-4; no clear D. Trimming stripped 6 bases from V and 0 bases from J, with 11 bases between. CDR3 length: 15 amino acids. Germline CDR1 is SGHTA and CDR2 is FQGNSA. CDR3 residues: CASRSNPATNEKLFF. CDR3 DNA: TGTGCCAGCAGATCGAACCCCGCAACTAATGAAAAACTGTTTTTT. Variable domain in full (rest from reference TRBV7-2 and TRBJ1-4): GAGVSQSPSNKVTEKGKDVELRCDPISGHTALYWYRQSLGQGLEFLIYFQGNSAPDKSGLPSDRFSAERTGGSVSTLTIQRTQQEDSAVYLCASRSNPATNEKLFFGSGTQLSVL.

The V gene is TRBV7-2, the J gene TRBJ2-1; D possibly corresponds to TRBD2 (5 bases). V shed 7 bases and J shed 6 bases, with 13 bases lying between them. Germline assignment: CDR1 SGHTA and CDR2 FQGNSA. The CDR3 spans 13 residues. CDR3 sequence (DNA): TGTGCCAGCACCCCCGATCGGGGCAATGAGCAGTTCTTC. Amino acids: CASTPDRGNEQFF.

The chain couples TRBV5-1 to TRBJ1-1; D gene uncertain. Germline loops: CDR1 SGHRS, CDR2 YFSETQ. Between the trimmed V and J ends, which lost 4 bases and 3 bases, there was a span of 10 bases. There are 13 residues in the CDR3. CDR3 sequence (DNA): TGCGCCAGCAGCCCCATGGCGGACACTGAAGCTTTCTTT. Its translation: CASSPMADTEAFF.

CDR3 loop: CASRGVQSSTDTQYF. CDR3 bases: TGTGCCAGTAGGGGGGTACAGTCTTCCACAGATACGCAGTATTTT. The chain combines TRBV19 with TRBJ2-3, with D perhaps given as TRBD1 or TRBD2 (5 bases each). Deletions cut 6 bases from V and 2 bases from J, with 15 bases between. The CDR3 has 15 residues. Looked up from germline, CDR1 is LNHDA and CDR2 is SQIVND (reference sequence).

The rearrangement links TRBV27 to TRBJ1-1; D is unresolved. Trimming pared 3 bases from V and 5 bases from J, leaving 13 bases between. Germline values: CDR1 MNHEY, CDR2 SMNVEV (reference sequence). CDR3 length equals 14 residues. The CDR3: CASSFRAEETEAFF. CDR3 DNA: TGTGCCAGCAGTTTCCGGGCCGAAGAAACTGAAGCTTTCTTT.

The CDR3 protein is CASSESRETQYF. CDR3 DNA: TGTGCCAGCAGTGAATCGAGAGAGACCCAGTACTTC. This chain connects TRBV2 to TRBJ2-5, with unresolved D. Looked up from germline, CDR1 is SNHLY and CDR2 is FYNNEI. V was cut by 2 bases and J by 4 bases, with 5 bases left in between. The CDR3 extends over 12 amino acids.